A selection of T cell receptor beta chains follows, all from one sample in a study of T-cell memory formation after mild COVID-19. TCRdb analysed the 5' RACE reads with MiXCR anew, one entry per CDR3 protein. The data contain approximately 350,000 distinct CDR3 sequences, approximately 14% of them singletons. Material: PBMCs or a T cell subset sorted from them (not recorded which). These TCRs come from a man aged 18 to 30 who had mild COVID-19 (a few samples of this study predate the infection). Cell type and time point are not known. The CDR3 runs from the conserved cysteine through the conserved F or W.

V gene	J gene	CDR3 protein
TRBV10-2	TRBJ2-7	CASAWGPYEQYF
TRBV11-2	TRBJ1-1	CASSYTGYTEAFF
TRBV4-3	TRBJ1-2	CASSPRGALHGYTF
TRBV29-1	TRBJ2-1	CSVELWGTYNEQFF
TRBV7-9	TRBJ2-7	CASSLGSSRGEQYF
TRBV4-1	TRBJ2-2	CASSHRRGQAGELFF
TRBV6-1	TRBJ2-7	CASSAGGPYEQYF
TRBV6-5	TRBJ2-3	CASSYGPRDTQYF
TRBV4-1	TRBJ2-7	CASSQDSSGPVYEQYF
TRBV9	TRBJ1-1	CASSVFSGTEAFF
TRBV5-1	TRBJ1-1	CASSAGVTTEAFF
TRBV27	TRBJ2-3	CASSLRMGPDTQYF
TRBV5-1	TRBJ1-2	CASSLGAGEKDGYTF
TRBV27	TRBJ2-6	CASSLRWPIPGANVLTF
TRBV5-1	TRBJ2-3	CASSSDSSDTQYF
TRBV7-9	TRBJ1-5	CASSRGGGFQPQHF
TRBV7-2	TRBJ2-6	CASSFSWGSSGANVLTF
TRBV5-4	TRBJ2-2	CASSAGLAGAGELFF
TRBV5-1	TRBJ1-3	CASSFAGQLGETIYF
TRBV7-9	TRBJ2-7	CASSFDYVGANEQYF
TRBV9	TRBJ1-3	CASSAPGMTGNTIYF
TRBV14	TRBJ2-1	CASRIAGGESHEQFF
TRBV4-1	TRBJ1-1	CASSQEFGGTEAFF
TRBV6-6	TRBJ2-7	CASSYPIQGREQYF
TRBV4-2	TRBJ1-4	CASSQDTGRKLFF
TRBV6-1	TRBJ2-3	CASSGGLAGARTDTQYF
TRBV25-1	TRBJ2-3	CASSESEPDLNTQYF
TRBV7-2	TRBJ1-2	CASSQGGQINYGYTF
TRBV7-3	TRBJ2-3	CASSLTRVTDTQYF